This TCR beta chain was sequenced in a study of T cell repertoires in cytomegalovirus infection. Whole-study context: CMV epitopes that were recently identified and HLA-C-restricted were used alongside well-studied HLA-B-restricted ones. CMV infection and matching HLA type were both indicated by public TCR beta signatures.

Study observations and caveats: Carriers of CMV plus the relevant HLA were identified by cumulative public TCR beta family frequency. HLA-C-restricted CMV clonotypes gave the most frequent clonotype in two of eight donors.

MiXCR was run by TCRdb on the reads, yielding one entry per CDR3 protein. Of about half a million distinct CDR3 sequences in the sample, approximately 40% were seen once. To note about this clonotype: The antigen remains undetermined.

Germline V gene sequence: CDR1 SGHVS, CDR2 FNYEAQ. V dropped 1 base and J dropped 5 bases, with 11 bases sitting between them. The CDR3 is 14 residues long. This specimen consisted of cultured PBMCs, obtained from culture after CMV antigen stimulation. The TCR originated in a human donor in good health (CMV status not recorded). Some clones in this sample may be carry-over from other donors' samples. The rearrangement joins TRBV7-6 to TRBJ2-5; the D is unclear. The CDR3 spells CASSLGAGWETQYF. The CDR3 coding sequence is TGTGCCAGCAGCTTAGGGGCAGGATGGGAGACCCAGTACTTC.